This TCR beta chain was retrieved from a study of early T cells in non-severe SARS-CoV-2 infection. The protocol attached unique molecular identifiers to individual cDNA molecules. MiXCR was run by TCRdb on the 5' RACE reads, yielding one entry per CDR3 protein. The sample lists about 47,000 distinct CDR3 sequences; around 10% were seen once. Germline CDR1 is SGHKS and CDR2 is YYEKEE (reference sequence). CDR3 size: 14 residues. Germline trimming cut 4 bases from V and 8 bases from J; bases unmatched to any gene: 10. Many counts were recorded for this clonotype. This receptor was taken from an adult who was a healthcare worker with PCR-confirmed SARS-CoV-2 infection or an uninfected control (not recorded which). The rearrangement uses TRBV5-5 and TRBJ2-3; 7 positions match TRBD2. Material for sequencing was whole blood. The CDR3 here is CASSLGGRESTQYF. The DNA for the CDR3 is TGTGCCAGCAGCCTGGGAGGGCGGGAGTCTACGCAGTATTTT. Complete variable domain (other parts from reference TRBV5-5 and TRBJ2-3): DAGVTQSPTHLIKTRGQQVTLRCSPISGHKSVSWYQQVLGQGPQFIFQYYEKEERGRGNFPDRFSARQFPNYSSELNVNALLLGDSALYLCASSLGGRESTQYFGPGTRLTVL.